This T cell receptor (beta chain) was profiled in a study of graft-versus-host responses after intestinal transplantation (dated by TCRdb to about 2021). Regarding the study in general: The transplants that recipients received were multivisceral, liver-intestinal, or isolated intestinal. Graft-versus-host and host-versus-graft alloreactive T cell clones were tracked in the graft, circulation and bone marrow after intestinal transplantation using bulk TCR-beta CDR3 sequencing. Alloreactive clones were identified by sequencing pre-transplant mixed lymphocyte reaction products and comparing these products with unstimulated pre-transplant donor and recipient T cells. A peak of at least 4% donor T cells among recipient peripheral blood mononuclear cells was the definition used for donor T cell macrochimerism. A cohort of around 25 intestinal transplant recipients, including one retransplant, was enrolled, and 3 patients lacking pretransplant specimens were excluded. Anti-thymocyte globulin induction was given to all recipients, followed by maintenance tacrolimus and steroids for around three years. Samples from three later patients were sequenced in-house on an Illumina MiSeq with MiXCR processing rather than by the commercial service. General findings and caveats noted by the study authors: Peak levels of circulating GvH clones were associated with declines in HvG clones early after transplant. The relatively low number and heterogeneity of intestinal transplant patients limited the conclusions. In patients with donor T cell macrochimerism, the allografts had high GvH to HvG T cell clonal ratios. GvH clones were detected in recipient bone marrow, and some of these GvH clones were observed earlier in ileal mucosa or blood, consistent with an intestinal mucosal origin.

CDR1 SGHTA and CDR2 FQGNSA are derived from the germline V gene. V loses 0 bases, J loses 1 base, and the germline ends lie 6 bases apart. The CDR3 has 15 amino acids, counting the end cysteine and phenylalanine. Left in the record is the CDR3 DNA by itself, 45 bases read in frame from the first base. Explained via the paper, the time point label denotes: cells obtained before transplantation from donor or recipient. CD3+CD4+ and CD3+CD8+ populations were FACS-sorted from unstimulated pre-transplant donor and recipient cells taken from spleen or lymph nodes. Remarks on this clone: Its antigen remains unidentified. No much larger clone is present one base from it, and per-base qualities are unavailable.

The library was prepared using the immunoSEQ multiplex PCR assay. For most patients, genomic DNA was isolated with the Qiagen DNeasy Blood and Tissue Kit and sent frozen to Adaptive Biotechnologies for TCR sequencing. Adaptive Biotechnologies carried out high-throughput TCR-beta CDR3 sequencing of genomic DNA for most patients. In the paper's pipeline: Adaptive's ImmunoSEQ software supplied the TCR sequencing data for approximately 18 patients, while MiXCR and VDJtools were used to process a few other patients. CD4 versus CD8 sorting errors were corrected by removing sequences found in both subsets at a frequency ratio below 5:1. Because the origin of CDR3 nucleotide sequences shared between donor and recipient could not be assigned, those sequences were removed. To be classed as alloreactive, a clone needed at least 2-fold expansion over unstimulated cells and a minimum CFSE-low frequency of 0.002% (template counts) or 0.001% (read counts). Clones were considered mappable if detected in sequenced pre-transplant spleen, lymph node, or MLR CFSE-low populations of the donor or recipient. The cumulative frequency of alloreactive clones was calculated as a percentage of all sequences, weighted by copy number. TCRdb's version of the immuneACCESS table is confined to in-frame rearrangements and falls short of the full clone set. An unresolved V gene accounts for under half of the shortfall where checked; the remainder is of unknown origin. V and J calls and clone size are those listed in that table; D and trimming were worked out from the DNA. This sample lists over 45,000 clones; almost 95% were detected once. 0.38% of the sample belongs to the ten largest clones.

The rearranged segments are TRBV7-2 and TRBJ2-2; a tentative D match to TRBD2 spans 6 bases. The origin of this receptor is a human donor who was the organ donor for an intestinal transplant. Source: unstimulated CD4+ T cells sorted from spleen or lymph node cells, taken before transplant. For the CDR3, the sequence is CASSLAGGNTGELFF. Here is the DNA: TGTGCCAGCAGCTTAGCGGGGGGGAACACCGGGGAGCTGTTTTTT.